A selection of T cell receptor beta chains follows, all from one sample in a study of blood T cells in healthy people across ages. Each CDR3 protein gets one entry after TCRdb re-called the 5' RACE reads with MiXCR. This sample has nearly 1 million distinct CDR3 sequences; just over 50% occur once, and the top ten carry about 22%. Sequences were obtained from blood. The receptors here all came from a woman in her sixties in good health. The CDR3 runs from the conserved cysteine through the conserved F or W. D genes are given only for firm matches. Rows give clone size only sometimes, using once, few, many, or a class for an expanded clone.

v_gene	abundance	j_gene	d_gene	CDR3aa	CDR3nt
TRBV11-3	-	TRBJ2-6	-	CASSLGDQTFLTF	TGTGCCAGCAGCCTAGGGGATCAAACGTTCCTGACTTTC
TRBV30	few	TRBJ2-5	-	CAWSPGPRRTQYF	TGTGCCTGGAGCCCGGGACCTAGGCGGACCCAGTACTTC
TRBV7-2	-	TRBJ2-3	-	CASSYVIDTQYF	TGTGCCAGCAGCTACGTCATAGATACGCAGTATTTT
TRBV3-1	-	TRBJ2-7	TRBD2	CASSLAGVPLEQYF	TGTGCCAGCAGCCTTGCGGGAGTCCCCCTCGAGCAGTACTTC
TRBV9	-	TRBJ2-5	-	CASSAAGSWQETQYF	TGTGCCAGCAGCGCCGCGGGATCTTGGCAAGAGACCCAGTACTTC
TRBV7-2	few	TRBJ1-2	-	CASSPTENGYTF	TGTGCCAGCAGCCCTACGGAGAATGGCTACACCTTC
TRBV12-3/TRBV12-4	-	TRBJ2-2	TRBD2	CASGPGTSGAELNTGELFF	TGTGCCAGCGGACCCGGGACTAGCGGCGCTGAGTTGAACACCGGGGAGCTGTTTTTT
TRBV28	-	TRBJ2-3	TRBD1	CASSLGTDTRYF	TGTGCCAGCAGTTTAGGGACAGATACGCGGTATTTT
TRBV29-1	few	TRBJ2-3	-	CSILPTRIGGTQYF	TGCAGCATCCTTCCCACTAGGATCGGGGGTACGCAGTATTTT
TRBV29-1	-	TRBJ1-2	TRBD1	CSVEVGLGPGGYGYTF	TGCAGCGTTGAAGTCGGGCTAGGGCCAGGGGGCTATGGCTACACCTTC
TRBV20-1	-	TRBJ2-1	-	CSARDWEEFYNEQFF	TGCAGTGCTAGAGACTGGGAGGAGTTCTACAATGAGCAGTTCTTC
TRBV27	many	TRBJ2-7	-	CASSPSLDRTYEQYF	TGTGCCAGCAGCCCGTCCCTGGACCGGACCTACGAGCAGTACTTC
TRBV7-2	-	TRBJ2-1	-	CANSLDLGGEQFF	TGTGCCAACAGCCTGGACCTCGGTGGTGAGCAGTTCTTC
TRBV7-2	few	TRBJ2-5	TRBD1	CAILGQALGEQYF	TGTGCCATCCTGGGACAGGCCTTAGGGGAGCAGTACTTC
TRBV3-1	-	TRBJ2-5	TRBD1	CASSSRDRQETQYF	TGTGCCAGCAGCTCTCGGGACAGACAAGAGACCCAGTACTTC
TRBV7-9	-	TRBJ2-2	TRBD2	CASSPRLAGAGGELFF	TGTGCCAGCAGCCCCAGACTAGCGGGAGCCGGCGGGGAGCTGTTTTTT
TRBV20-1	few	TRBJ1-1	TRBD1	CSARPTGPTGEAFF	TGCAGTGCTAGGCCGACAGGGCCCACAGGGGAAGCTTTCTTT
TRBV20-1	-	TRBJ2-3	-	CSASGTLNGGLVDTQYF	TGCAGTGCTAGTGGCACTCTAAACGGGGGACTTGTGGATACGCAGTATTTT
TRBV3-1	-	TRBJ2-1	-	CASSQVLRGLQGNEQFF	TGTGCCAGCAGCCAAGTCCTCCGGGGGCTACAGGGGAATGAGCAGTTCTTC
TRBV28	-	TRBJ1-4	-	CASRKRTATNEKLFF	TGTGCCAGCAGGAAGAGGACAGCAACTAATGAAAAACTGTTTTTT
TRBV4-2	few	TRBJ1-2	TRBD1	CASSQDRGQGAPGYTF	TGTGCCAGCAGCCAAGATCGGGGACAGGGGGCGCCTGGCTACACCTTC
TRBV2	few	TRBJ2-7	TRBD1	CASSSGTVPSYEQYF	TGTGCCAGCAGTTCCGGGACAGTTCCCTCCTACGAGCAGTACTTC
TRBV6-5	-	TRBJ1-1	-	CASSYSLGVEAFF	TGTGCCAGCAGTTACTCACTCGGGGTTGAAGCTTTCTTT
TRBV10-1	-	TRBJ2-4	-	CASSEVRLGGQYF	TGCGCCAGCAGTGAAGTTCGACTGGGCGGGCAGTACTTC
TRBV11-2	once	TRBJ2-1	TRBD2	CASSLGHSWTGGHEQFF	TGTGCCAGCAGCTTAGGACATAGTTGGACGGGAGGACATGAGCAGTTCTTC
TRBV7-2	once	TRBJ2-1	TRBD2	CASSRSSLAGSPYNEQFF	TGTGCCAGCAGCCGATCGAGTTTAGCGGGATCACCCTACAATGAGCAGTTCTTC
TRBV20-1	-	TRBJ2-5	-	CSARDGSRYQETQYF	TGCAGTGCTAGAGATGGAAGCCGGTACCAAGAGACCCAGTACTTC
TRBV7-2	-	TRBJ2-3	-	CASNLVGQSPDTQYF	TGTGCCAGCAACTTAGTTGGTCAAAGCCCAGATACGCAGTATTTT
TRBV20-1	-	TRBJ2-1	-	CSARVPPRFEQFF	TGCAGTGCTAGAGTCCCTCCTAGGTTCGAGCAGTTCTTC
TRBV7-9	-	TRBJ2-1	-	CASISLNGPEYNEQFF	TGTGCCAGCATCTCTCTGAACGGGCCCGAGTACAATGAGCAGTTCTTC
TRBV5-1	few	TRBJ1-2	-	CASSYSGSGTGYTF	TGCGCCAGCAGCTATTCAGGGAGCGGGACTGGCTACACCTTC
TRBV28	-	TRBJ2-1	-	CASSLPGDYHNEQFF	TGTGCCAGCAGTTTACCGGGGGATTACCACAATGAGCAGTTCTTC
TRBV20-1	once	TRBJ2-7	-	CSAKKVLLDYEQYF	TGCAGTGCCAAAAAAGTACTCCTGGACTACGAGCAGTACTTC
TRBV27	few	TRBJ1-6	-	CASRINLGGSPLHF	TGTGCCAGCAGGATAAATCTCGGGGGCTCACCCCTCCACTTT
TRBV7-9	-	TRBJ1-4	-	CASSFRDARNEKLFF	TGTGCCAGCAGCTTCCGGGACGCCCGTAATGAAAAACTGTTTTTT
TRBV10-3	few	TRBJ1-5	TRBD1	CATRQGLVQPQHF	TGTGCCACCAGACAGGGTTTGGTTCAGCCCCAGCATTTT
TRBV28	-	TRBJ2-3	-	CASSLLSRFVTDTQYF	TGTGCCAGCAGTTTATTGTCTAGGTTCGTCACAGATACGCAGTATTTT
TRBV9	-	TRBJ2-5	TRBD2	CASSVGGVGLVSQETQYF	TGTGCCAGCAGCGTGGGGGGGGTAGGTTTGGTTAGCCAAGAGACCCAGTACTTC
TRBV12-3/TRBV12-4	few	TRBJ2-1	-	CASSLVGKNEQFF	TGTGCCAGCAGTTTGGTAGGGAAGAATGAGCAGTTCTTC
TRBV30	-	TRBJ1-6	-	CAWSGNSPLHF	TGTGCCTGGAGTGGTAATTCACCCCTCCACTTT
TRBV6-6	-	TRBJ2-3	TRBD2	CASRLAGLDTQYF	TGTGCCAGCAGGCTAGCGGGACTAGATACGCAGTATTTT
TRBV6-6	-	TRBJ2-1	-	CASSYVGLTYNEQFF	TGTGCCAGCAGTTACGTGGGACTCACCTACAATGAGCAGTTCTTC
TRBV9	few	TRBJ2-7	TRBD2	CASSISTSVEQYF	TGTGCCAGCAGCATCTCCACTAGCGTTGAGCAGTACTTC
TRBV10-1	-	TRBJ2-3	-	CASSEIRGLPYTQYF	TGCGCCAGCAGTGAGATCAGGGGCCTTCCTTATACGCAGTATTTT
TRBV6-5	-	TRBJ1-2	TRBD1	CASSRQGHGYTF	TGTGCCAGCAGCAGACAGGGGCATGGCTACACCTTC
TRBV6-2/TRBV6-3	-	TRBJ2-1	TRBD1	CASRKGQGILLSEQFF	TGCGCCAGCAGAAAGGGACAGGGTATATTGCTGAGTGAGCAGTTCTTC
TRBV6-5	-	TRBJ2-1	-	CASSSLPNEQFF	TGTGCCAGCAGTTCACTCCCCAATGAGCAGTTCTTC
TRBV7-2	few	TRBJ2-2	TRBD2	CASSLPSGINTGELFF	TGTGCCAGCAGCCTACCTAGCGGGATCAACACCGGGGAGCTGTTTTTT
TRBV13	-	TRBJ2-3	TRBD2	CASSLRERDFSTDTQYF	TGTGCCAGCAGCTTAAGGGAGCGGGACTTCTCCACAGATACGCAGTATTTT